These 21 T cell receptor beta chains share one sample of origin, sequenced in a study of early T cells in non-severe SARS-CoV-2 infection. TCRdb re-derived calls from the 5' RACE reads in MiXCR, one entry per CDR3 protein. Of 65,000 to 95,000 distinct CDR3 sequences in the sample, more than 10% were seen once. Specimen: whole blood, collected at baseline. The receptors shown here come from an adult who was a healthcare worker with PCR-confirmed SARS-CoV-2 infection or an uninfected control (not recorded which). The donor label of this sample is uncertain.

Only a few counts were recorded for this clonotype. The V gene is TRBV5-1, the J gene TRBJ1-6; possible D gene TRBD1, 6 bases. Trimming took off 4 bases at V and 7 bases at J, with 12 bases between the two ends. CDR3 size: 14 residues. Germline assignment: CDR1 SGHRS and CDR2 YFSETQ. Here the CDR3 DNA reads TGCGCCAGCAGCACTGGGCAGGGGAATTCACCCCTCCACTTT. Protein product: CASSTGQGNSPLHF.

This chain connects TRBV7-9 to TRBJ2-7; D is unclear. Germline V gene lookup returns CDR1 SEHNR and CDR2 FQNEAQ (reference sequence). The CDR3 contains 15 residues. Trimming stripped 5 bases from V and 2 bases from J, with 16 bases between. CDR3 loop: CASSPLGSQPYEQYF. The CDR3 DNA follows: TGTGCCAGCAGCCCCCTGGGCAGCCAGCCCTACGAGCAGTACTTC.

V is TRBV9 and J is TRBJ2-7; 9 nucleotides align to TRBD2. CDR1 is SGDLS and CDR2 is YYNGEE in the germline V gene. Trimming at V came to 4 bases and at J to 3 bases, leaving 8 bases not matched to a gene. The CDR3 has 15 residues. CDR3 in DNA: TGTGCCAGCAGCCCGGCCGATAGCGGGGGCTACGAGCAGTACTTC. Translated, it gives CASSPADSGGYEQYF. The full variable domain, its missing parts supplied by reference TRBV9 and TRBJ2-7, is DSGVTQTPKHLITATGQRVTLRCSPRSGDLSVYWYQQSLDQGLQFLIQYYNGEERAKGNILERFSAQQFPDLHSELNLSSLELGDSALYFCASSPADSGGYEQYFGPGTRLTVT.

This clonotype was seen only a few times. The chain couples TRBV13 to TRBJ2-3, with D maybe TRBD1 (6 bases). The CDR3 totals 16 residues. Germline values: CDR1 PRHDT, CDR2 FYEKMQ (reference sequence). V was trimmed by 7 bases and J by 6 bases, leaving 23 bases between them. Written as DNA, the CDR3 is TGTGCCAGCACCCCCCAACGACAGGTGACCATGGATACGCAGTATTTT. Protein: CASTPQRQVTMDTQYF. Full variable domain (remainder filled in from reference TRBV13 and TRBJ2-3): AAGVIQSPRHLIKEKRETATLKCYPIPRHDTVYWYQQGPGQDPQFLISFYEKMQSDKGSIPDRFSAQQFSDYHSELNMSSLELGDSALYFCASTPQRQVTMDTQYFGPGTRLTVL.

This clonotype was picked up many times. The gene calls are TRBV7-6 and TRBJ2-2; D not certain. The ends were cut back, 5 bases at V and 5 bases at J, with 6 bases in the middle. CDR3 size: 12 residues. The germline V gene has CDR1 SGHVS and CDR2 FNYEAQ. Here the CDR3 reads CASSLRTGELFF. The DNA of the CDR3 is TGTGCCAGCAGCCTACGAACCGGGGAGCTGTTTTTT.

This clonotype occurred a few times. V and J are TRBV27 and TRBJ2-1; weak D call: TRBD2 (6 bases). This CDR3 contains 13 residues. V was trimmed by 8 bases and J by 4 bases, leaving 12 bases between them. CDR1 MNHEY and CDR2 SMNVEV come from the germline V gene (reference sequence). The CDR3 DNA reads as TGTGCCAGCGGGGTAGCGGAGTACAATGAGCAGTTCTTC. This translates into CASGVAEYNEQFF.

V usage is TRBV11-2 and J usage is TRBJ1-2; no firm D call. Germline V CDR1 and CDR2: SGHAT, FQNNGV. The V end lost 5 bases, the J end lost 4 bases, and 17 bases lay between the germline ends. This CDR3 has 15 amino acids. Here the CDR3 reads CASSQMSGGGYGYTF. DNA of the CDR3: TGTGCCAGCAGCCAGATGTCAGGAGGCGGCTATGGCTACACCTTC.

The V and J genes are TRBV9 and TRBJ1-1; D not resolved. With 0 bases removed from V and 1 base from J, the gap between germline ends came to 10 bases. The CDR3 length is 15 residues. Germline-derived CDR1 and CDR2 are SGDLS and YYNGEE. This CDR3 reads CASSVVGPKNTEAFF. The DNA of the CDR3 is TGTGCCAGCAGCGTAGTGGGCCCGAAGAACACTGAAGCTTTCTTT.

The chain carries TRBV5-5 and TRBJ2-3; either TRBD1 or TRBD2 may supply D (5 bases each). The CDR3 runs to 16 residues. The V end was cut by 4 bases, the J end by 2 bases, with 17 bases between. Germline V gene lookup returns CDR1 SGHKS and CDR2 YYEKEE (reference sequence). The DNA of the CDR3 is TGTGCCAGCAGCCCGTCCGGGGCAAGACTCACAGATACGCAGTATTTT. This encodes CASSPSGARLTDTQYF.

The chain has TRBV7-9 and TRBJ2-7; D is possibly TRBD1 (6 bases). Trimming removed 5 bases at V and 2 bases at J, with 13 bases between. The CDR3 runs to 14 residues. The germline V gene has CDR1 SEHNR and CDR2 FQNEAQ (reference sequence). The CDR3, as DNA: TGTGCCAGCAGCCCCAGACAGGACGCCTACGAGCAGTACTTC. It codes for CASSPRQDAYEQYF.

This clonotype qualifies as medium-sized. This chain uses TRBV7-3 with TRBJ2-5; D might be TRBD2 (5 bases). The germline gives CDR1 SGHTA, CDR2 FQGTGA. V gave up 1 base and J gave up 6 bases, with 21 bases separating them. The CDR3 covers 17 residues. The CDR3 here is CASSLNPQEVEGKTQYF. DNA for the CDR3: TGTGCCAGCAGCTTAAACCCTCAGGAGGTAGAGGGAAAGACCCAGTACTTC.

This clonotype was counted many times. The J gene is TRBJ2-1, the V gene TRBV7-2; D gene ambiguous. The CDR3 loop spans 13 amino acids. Germline V lookup: CDR1 SGHTA, CDR2 FQGNSA. Between the trimmed V and J ends, which lost 1 base and 9 bases, there was a span of 10 bases. The CDR3 region is CASSLVSDSEQFF. The CDR3 DNA follows: TGTGCCAGCAGCTTAGTCTCTGATAGTGAGCAGTTCTTC. Together with reference TRBV7-2 and TRBJ2-1, the CDR3 gives the full variable domain: GAGVSQSPSNKVTEKGKDVELRCDPISGHTALYWYRQSLGQGLEFLIYFQGNSAPDKSGLPSDRFSAERTGGSVSTLTIQRTQQEDSAVYLCASSLVSDSEQFFGPGTRLTVL.

This clonotype has more than one count but fewer than ten. V usage is TRBV10-2 and J usage is TRBJ1-6; a possible D gene is TRBD1 (6 bases). Per the germline V gene, CDR1 is WSHSY and CDR2 is SAAADI. Trimming cost V 8 bases and J 7 bases, with 9 bases left between them. This CDR3 contains 12 residues. CDR3 region: CASGQSNSPLHF. The CDR3 nucleotides read TGCGCCAGCGGACAGAGCAATTCACCCCTCCACTTT.

There are a few counts of this clonotype. This chain joins TRBV12-3 or TRBV12-4 and TRBJ2-5, with TRBD2 identical over 8 bases. Trimming cost V 6 bases and J 4 bases; bases outside gene matches: 7. CDR3 size: 14 residues. The CDR3 region has the DNA TGTGCCAGCAGCCCAACGGGACTAGGAGAGACCCAGTACTTC. This codes for CASSPTGLGETQYF.

CDR3 sequence reads: CASSRAGASNEKLFF. The CDR3 coding sequence is TGTGCCAGCAGCAGAGCAGGGGCCTCTAATGAAAAACTGTTTTTT. The chain carries TRBV7-9 and TRBJ1-4; possibly TRBD1 for D (6 bases). Trimming stripped 5 bases from V and 3 bases from J, with 13 bases between. Germline lookup yields CDR1 SEHNR and CDR2 FQNEAQ (reference sequence). The CDR3 spans 15 residues.

The chain joins TRBV7-2 to TRBJ2-7; possible D gene TRBD1, 6 bases. This CDR3 has 15 residues. The germline CDR1 and CDR2 sequences are SGHTA and FQGNSA. The ends were cut back, 1 base at V and 0 bases at J, with 10 bases in the middle. In DNA form, the CDR3 reads TGTGCCAGCAGCTTAGTCGGGACAACCTCCTACGAGCAGTACTTC. Residues: CASSLVGTTSYEQYF.

This sequence joins TRBV6-1 and TRBJ1-2; D ambiguous. CDR3 length: 11 residues. Trimming removed 4 bases at V and 8 bases at J, with 8 bases between. Germline V gives CDR1 MNHNS, CDR2 SASEGT. CDR3 sequence: CASSVPRGYTF. CDR3 sequence (DNA): TGTGCCAGCAGTGTCCCACGGGGCTACACCTTC.

This clonotype has only a few counts. The chain recombines TRBV4-2 with TRBJ1-1; D call uncertain. Germline V lookup: CDR1 LGHNA, CDR2 YNFKEQ. The CDR3 is made up of 14 amino acids. V was cut by 0 bases and J by 5 bases, with 10 bases left in between. CDR3 sequence: CASSQDPTWTEAFF. In DNA form, the CDR3 reads TGTGCCAGCAGCCAAGACCCTACATGGACTGAAGCTTTCTTT.

This clonotype has only a few counts. V usage is TRBV3-1 and J usage is TRBJ1-2; D is undetermined. The germline CDR1 and CDR2 sequences are LGHDT and YNNKEL (reference sequence). The CDR3 covers 12 residues. Trimming took 1 base from V and 5 from J, leaving 5 bases between them. The CDR3 DNA reads as TGTGCCAGCAGCCAAGCTACATATGGCTACACCTTC. Its protein product is CASSQATYGYTF.

The V gene is TRBV7-6, the J gene TRBJ1-5, with D perhaps TRBD1 (5 bases). Germline assignment: CDR1 SGHVS and CDR2 FNYEAQ. Trimming pared 4 bases from V and 4 bases from J, leaving 14 bases between. The CDR3 contains 15 residues. CDR3 nucleotides: TGTGCCAGCAGCTCCGGGACCCTAGGGAATCAGCCCCAGCATTTT. This encodes CASSSGTLGNQPQHF. The whole variable domain, filled in from reference TRBV7-6 and TRBJ1-5, reads GAGVSQSPRYKVTKRGQDVALRCDPISGHVSLYWYRQALGQGPEFLTYFNYEAQQDKSGLPNDRFSAERPEGSISTLTIQRTEQRDSAMYRCASSSGTLGNQPQHFGDGTRLSIL.

This clonotype occurred many times. V gene TRBV5-1 combines with J gene TRBJ2-7; TRBD1 matches at 10 bases. V gave up 6 bases and J gave up 1 base; unmatched junction bases: 7. The CDR3 runs 15 residues. Germline CDR1 and CDR2: SGHRS and YFSETQ. The CDR3 loop is CASTYRDRGSYEQYF. CDR3 coding DNA: TGCGCCAGCACCTACCGGGACAGGGGTTCCTACGAGCAGTACTTC.